What follows are 16 T cell receptor beta chains derived from one specimen sequenced in a study of T cell responses to AZD1222 COVID-19 vaccine. TCRdb keeps only in-frame clones here, not all; method: immunoSEQ multiplex PCR. Found here are 150,000 to 200,000 clones, 90% of them singletons; the top ten hold roughly 2.8%. Sequenced material: peripheral blood, taken on day 0 of AZD1222 vaccination. These receptors were taken from an adult in good health.

The chain has TRBV10-3 and TRBJ1-5, with D unresolved. The CDR3 runs 14 residues. With 6 bases removed from V and 0 bases from J, the gap between germline ends came to 9 bases. Germline values: CDR1 ENHRY, CDR2 SYGVKD. The CDR3 protein is CAIREAYSNQPQHF. The CDR3 bases are TGTGCCATCAGGGAGGCGTATAGCAATCAGCCCCAGCATTTT.

The chain combines TRBV7-2 with TRBJ1-2, with 11 bases lining up with TRBD1. The germline gives CDR1 SGHTA, CDR2 FQGNSA. Trimming took 0 bases from V and 8 from J; bases not matched to a gene: 2. CDR3 length: 14 residues. Here the CDR3 DNA reads TGTGCCAGCAGCTTAGCGGGACAGGGGGACGGCTACACCTTC. Its translation: CASSLAGQGDGYTF.

This clone has only one observation. The V and J genes are TRBV5-4 and TRBJ1-1, with 7 bases matching TRBD1. CDR3 length equals 15 residues. Germline CDR1 SGHNT, CDR2 YYREEE (reference sequence). Trimming at V came to 4 bases and at J to 1 base, leaving 7 bases not matched to a gene. In DNA, the CDR3 is TGTGCCAGCAGCCTTCCACGGACAGGGAACACTGAAGCTTTCTTT. Translating it yields CASSLPRTGNTEAFF.

A single count supports this clone. The gene calls are TRBV3-1 (or the pseudogene TRBV3-2) and TRBJ2-1; TRBD1 or TRBD2 may be the D gene (6 bases each). This CDR3 has 18 residues. CDR1 is LGHDT and CDR2 is YNNKEL in the germline V gene (reference sequence). V was pared by 0 bases and J by 3 bases, with 18 bases between. CDR3 sequence (DNA): TGTGCCAGCAGCCAAGAAATCCTTTGGGGGGCTAGCTACAATGAGCAGTTCTTC. Its translation: CASSQEILWGASYNEQFF.

The chain combines TRBV7-2 with TRBJ2-7, with TRBD2 matching over 11 bases. The germline CDR1 and CDR2 sequences are SGHTA and FQGNSA. V shed 5 bases and J 0 bases; nucleotides not matched to a gene: 3. This CDR3 region has 15 residues. This chain's CDR3 is CASSPSGGISYEQYF. CDR3 sequence (DNA): TGTGCCAGCAGCCCTAGCGGGGGGATCTCCTACGAGCAGTACTTC.

The genes are TRBV3-1 (or the pseudogene TRBV3-2) and TRBJ2-7; 7 bases align to TRBD1. CDR1 and CDR2 from the germline V gene are LGHDT and YNNKEL (reference sequence). The V segment lost 2 bases and the J segment 10 bases; nucleotides outside the gene matches: 8. The CDR3 has 13 amino acids. CDR3 DNA sequence: TGTGCCAGCAGCCAACCGGAACAGGGGTTTCAGTACTTC. It yields the protein CASSQPEQGFQYF.

J is TRBJ2-6 and V is TRBV2, with 7 positions matching TRBD1. The ends lost 10 bases at V and 2 bases at J; junction bases unmatched: 11. Germline V gene sequence: CDR1 SNHLY, CDR2 FYNNEI. The CDR3 length is 16 residues. DNA of the CDR3: TGTGCCACCCAGACAGGGCGCGCCACTGGGGCCAACGTCCTGACTTTC. It is translated as CATQTGRATGANVLTF.

Comments on this clone: The junction differs from germline at one of its ends, possibly a read error. This rearrangement joins TRBV7-7 to TRBJ1-1, with D perhaps matching TRBD1 (5 bases). Germline CDR1 reads SSHAT; CDR2 reads FNYEAQ (reference sequence). The CDR3 loop spans 13 amino acids. In DNA, the CDR3 is TGTGCTAGCAGCCCCGGCCGGGGGACTGAAGCTTTCTTT. It yields the protein CASSPGRGTEAFF. Complete variable domain (other parts from reference TRBV7-7 and TRBJ1-1): GAGVSQSPRYKVTKRGQDVTLRCDPISSHATLYWYQQALGQGPEFLTYFNYEAQPDKSGLPSDRFSAERPEGSISTLTIQRTEQRDSAMYRCASSPGRGTEAFFGQGTRLTVV.

The chain has TRBV10-3 and TRBJ1-4; D gene unclear. Looked up from germline, CDR1 is ENHRY and CDR2 is SYGVKD. Trimming removed 4 bases at V and 3 bases at J, with 6 bases between. The CDR3 consists of 13 residues. The CDR3 loop reads CAISGEPNEKLFF. The CDR3 bases are TGTGCCATCAGTGGGGAGCCTAATGAAAAACTGTTTTTT.

The chain links TRBV4-1 to TRBJ1-2; 11 bases are a match to TRBD1. V gave up 6 bases and J gave up 3 bases; unmatched junction bases: 3. CDR3 length: 14 amino acids. In germline, CDR1 is MGHRA, CDR2 YSYEKL. The CDR3 sequence: CASRGTGGDYGYTF. The CDR3 nucleotides read TGCGCCAGCAGAGGGACAGGGGGGGACTATGGCTACACCTTC.

This clone has a handful of counts. The chain is built from TRBV29-1 and TRBJ1-2; TRBD1 agrees at 10 bases. CDR1 and CDR2 (germline): SQVTM, ANQGSEA. J gave up 7 bases and V 4 bases, and 6 bases lay outside the gene matches. The CDR3 sequence is 13 residues long. CDR3 sequence reads: CSVGSGQGTGYTF. As DNA, the CDR3 is TGCAGCGTTGGATCGGGACAGGGGACTGGCTACACCTTC.

The chain combines TRBV19 with TRBJ1-2; D remains ambiguous. Trimming pared 7 bases from V and 4 bases from J, leaving 10 bases between. There are 12 residues in the CDR3. CDR1 LNHDA and CDR2 SQIVND come from the germline V gene (reference sequence). In DNA, the CDR3 is TGTGCCAGTAACCGGGTGGGCTATGGCTACACCTTC. Translating it yields CASNRVGYGYTF.

The V call is TRBV15, the J call TRBJ1-1; 8 bases align to TRBD1. With V trimmed by 7 bases and J by 3 bases, 4 bases remained unmatched. Per the germline V gene, CDR1 is LNHNV and CDR2 is YYDKDF (reference sequence). This CDR3 is 13 amino acids long. The CDR3, as DNA: TGTGCCACCAACAGGGGGTATGACACTGAAGCTTTCTTT. It yields the protein CATNRGYDTEAFF.

The chain couples TRBV7-2 to TRBJ1-2; 8 bases match TRBD1. Looked up from germline, CDR1 is SGHTA and CDR2 is FQGNSA. The CDR3 has 15 residues. Trimming at V came to 5 bases and at J to 4 bases, leaving 9 bases not matched to a gene. The CDR3 DNA is TGTGCCAGCAGCCCCGGGCCAGGGGGCGTCTATGGCTACACCTTC. It is translated as CASSPGPGGVYGYTF.

As concerns this clone: A read error may produce the germline difference seen at one junction end. This chain joins TRBV7-9 and TRBJ2-1; maybe TRBD2 (5 bases). This CDR3 has 16 residues. CDR1 and CDR2 from the germline V gene are SEHNR and FQNEAQ (reference sequence). CDR3 in amino acids: CASSLGGGRSYNEQFF. The CDR3 DNA sequence: TGTGCCAGCAGTTTAGGAGGCGGGCGCTCCTACAATGAGCAGTTCTTC.

The chain recombines TRBV7-9 with TRBJ1-6, with D perhaps TRBD1 (5 bases). The CDR3 totals 14 residues. Trimming pared 5 bases from V and 6 bases from J, leaving 11 bases between. Germline-derived CDR1 and CDR2 are SEHNR and FQNEAQ (reference sequence). CDR3 bases: TGTGCCAGCAGCCCCCGACAGTCTAATTCACCCCTCCACTTT. As protein: CASSPRQSNSPLHF. The whole variable domain, filled in from reference TRBV7-9 and TRBJ1-6, reads DTGVSQNPRHKITKRGQNVTFRCDPISEHNRLYWYRQTLGQGPEFLTYFQNEAQLEKSRLLSDRFSAERPKGSFSTLEIQRTEQGDSAMYLCASSPRQSNSPLHFGNGTRLTVT.